Below, 17 T cell receptor beta chains from the same sample are listed, as sequenced in a study of blood T cell repertoires in COVID-19. The data were produced by immunoSEQ multiplex PCR, yet TCRdb's version contains in-frame clones alone and is incomplete. The data contain about 170,000 clones, over 70% of them seen just once; the ten biggest clones take up about 19%. The sequencing input was peripheral blood. These receptor sequences come from a woman aged 70-85 years who had recovered from COVID-19.

The genes are TRBV5-8 and TRBJ1-5, with D perhaps matching TRBD1 (5 bases). The germline V gene encodes CDR1 SGHTS and CDR2 YDEGEE. The length of the CDR3 is 16 residues. Trimming shortened V by 3 bases and J by 2 bases, and 15 bases separated the two germline ends. CDR3 residues: CASSWGSLAGNQPQHF. The CDR3 DNA is TGTGCCAGCAGCTGGGGGTCCCTAGCGGGCAATCAGCCCCAGCATTTT.

CDR3 sequence: CASTGLKQGGTEAFF. The CDR3 DNA reads as TGTGCCAGCACCGGGCTCAAACAGGGGGGCACTGAAGCTTTCTTT. The V and J genes are TRBV3-1 (or the pseudogene TRBV3-2) and TRBJ1-1; 8 positions agree with TRBD1. CDR1 and CDR2 from the germline V gene are LGHDT and YNNKEL (reference sequence). Trimming removed 7 bases from V and 4 bases from J; junction bases left unmatched: 11. This CDR3 region has 15 residues.

This clone showed up just a few times. The rearrangement joins TRBV6-5 to TRBJ1-1; D is unresolved. Germline CDR1 and CDR2: MNHEY and SVGAGI. The CDR3 extends over 13 amino acids. The V end lost 5 bases, the J end lost 4 bases, and 11 bases lay between the germline ends. CDR3 sequence (DNA): TGTGCCAGCAGTAGGCATCGGGGCACTGAAGCTTTCTTT. It specifies CASSRHRGTEAFF.

The chain has TRBV2 and TRBJ2-3; TRBD2 matches at 7 bases. Trimming cost V 3 bases and J 8 bases; bases outside gene matches: 2. There are 12 residues in the CDR3. Germline V gene data show CDR1 as SNHLY and CDR2 as FYNNEI. The CDR3 DNA reads TGTGCCAGCAGTGACTGGGGGGGTACGCAGTATTTT. It is translated as CASSDWGGTQYF.

The J gene is TRBJ2-5, the V gene TRBV7-3; 8 positions agree with TRBD1. The CDR3 spans 13 residues. Germline V gene sequence: CDR1 SGHTA, CDR2 FQGTGA. V shed 2 bases and J 4 bases; nucleotides not matched to a gene: 0. The CDR3 spells CASSLDRGETQYF. The CDR3 nucleotides read TGTGCCAGCAGCTTAGACAGGGGAGAGACCCAGTACTTC.

This clone turned up a few times. The chain uses TRBV7-6 and TRBJ1-5; D not certain. The CDR3 extends over 13 amino acids. Per germline, CDR1 SGHVS and CDR2 FNYEAQ. The V end lost 1 base, the J end lost 5 bases, and 6 bases lay between the germline ends. The CDR3, as DNA: TGTGCCAGCAGCTTAGGGCCCGATCAGCCCCAGCATTTT. As protein: CASSLGPDQPQHF.

V is TRBV5-1 and J is TRBJ1-2, with 10 nucleotides matching TRBD1. The J segment lost 4 bases and the V segment lost 3 bases, leaving 3 bases of the junction unmatched. The CDR3 covers 14 residues. Germline V gives CDR1 SGHRS, CDR2 YFSETQ. In DNA, the CDR3 is TGCGCCAGCAGCTCCGGGACAGGGGCCTATGGCTACACCTTC. It encodes CASSSGTGAYGYTF.

The table lists this clone with a count of one. V usage is TRBV19 and J usage is TRBJ1-2, with a weak D call TRBD1 (6 bases). The CDR3 is made up of 14 amino acids. CDR1 is LNHDA and CDR2 is SQIVND in the germline V gene (reference sequence). V was clipped by 5 bases and J by 4 bases, with 14 bases between them. CDR3 amino acids: CASSPGGGGYGYTF. CDR3 nucleotide sequence: TGTGCCAGTAGTCCCGGGGGGGGCGGCTATGGCTACACCTTC. Variable domain in full (rest from reference TRBV19 and TRBJ1-2): DGGITQSPKYLFRKEGQNVTLSCEQNLNHDAMYWYRQDPGQGLRLIYYSQIVNDFQKGDIAEGYSVSREKKESFPLTVTSAQKNPTAFYLCASSPGGGGYGYTFGSGTRLTVV.

This clone appeared once. This chain uses TRBV10-3 with TRBJ1-6; D not resolved. The CDR3 has 15 residues. Trimming removed 3 bases at V and 7 bases at J, with 13 bases between. Germline V gene data show CDR1 as ENHRY and CDR2 as SYGVKD. DNA of the CDR3: TGTGCCATCAGTGACGGGTCCGCTGGGAATTCACCCCTCCACTTT. Its protein is CAISDGSAGNSPLHF.

This chain uses TRBV28 with TRBJ2-7, with D perhaps matching TRBD2 (5 bases). CDR3 length equals 13 residues. V was trimmed by 3 bases and J by 7 bases, leaving 13 bases between them. From germline, CDR1 is MDHEN and CDR2 SYDVKM. For the CDR3, the DNA is TGTGCCAGCAGTTTTACGAGGGCTGGAGAGCAGTACTTC. This codes for CASSFTRAGEQYF.

The chain has TRBV7-9 and TRBJ2-4; 7 bases fit TRBD1. This CDR3 region has 16 residues. V lost 5 bases, J lost 3 bases, and 10 bases stayed unmatched. CDR1 and CDR2 (germline): SEHNR, FQNEAQ (reference sequence). CDR3 amino acids: CASSRTGPRGKNIQYF. The CDR3 DNA reads TGTGCCAGCAGCCGGACAGGCCCTAGGGGCAAAAACATTCAGTACTTC.

This clone was counted once. The chain links TRBV19 to TRBJ1-4; TRBD1 agrees at 7 bases. The CDR3 loop spans 14 amino acids. Unmatched junction bases numbered 8, after V lost 5 bases and J lost 8 bases. The germline CDR1 and CDR2 sequences are LNHDA and SQIVND (reference sequence). The CDR3, as DNA: TGTGCCAGTAGTTCCGGGACACAGGGGGAAAAACTGTTTTTT. Translated, it gives CASSSGTQGEKLFF.

The V gene is TRBV19, the J gene TRBJ1-5; TRBD1 aligns across 7 bases. The length of the CDR3 is 13 residues. Germline-derived CDR1 and CDR2 are LNHDA and SQIVND (reference sequence). Trimming cost V 7 bases and J 7 bases; bases outside gene matches: 7. This CDR3 is CASTETGNQPQHF. The CDR3 DNA is TGTGCCAGTACGGAGACAGGGAACCAGCCCCAGCATTTT.

This chain joins TRBV5-1 and TRBJ2-3, with TRBD1 matching over 7 bases. Trimming cost V 0 bases and J 6 bases; bases outside gene matches: 7. The CDR3 is 15 residues long. Germline loops: CDR1 SGHRS, CDR2 YFSETQ. The CDR3 coding sequence is TGCGCCAGCAGCTTGGGCTTCACAGGGGTGGATACGCAGTATTTT. Translated: CASSLGFTGVDTQYF.

This sequence joins TRBV30 and TRBJ1-1, with D hard to call. The germline CDR1 and CDR2 sequences are GTSNPN and SVGIG (reference sequence). The CDR3 runs to 14 residues. Trimming pared 0 bases from V and 5 bases from J, leaving 13 bases between. In nucleotides, the CDR3 is TGTGCCTGGAGTGTACCTTCCGGGTGGACTGAAGCTTTCTTT. This gives the protein CAWSVPSGWTEAFF.

The chain recombines TRBV4-3 with TRBJ2-1; TRBD2 agrees at 10 bases. Unmatched junction bases numbered 6, after V lost 1 base and J lost 6 bases. CDR1 LGHNA and CDR2 YSLEER come from the germline V gene. The CDR3 is 16 amino acids. CDR3: CASSQGLAGVFNEQFF. The CDR3, as DNA: TGCGCCAGCAGCCAAGGGCTAGCGGGAGTATTCAATGAGCAGTTCTTC.

V and J are TRBV7-6 and TRBJ2-7; possible D gene TRBD1, 6 bases. Germline assignment: CDR1 SGHVS and CDR2 FNYEAQ. This CDR3 is built from 17 residues. The germline V and J ends were trimmed by 1 base and 0 bases, with 16 bases remaining between them. This chain's CDR3 is CASSLGGWGLGSYEQYF. CDR3 in DNA: TGTGCCAGCAGCTTAGGGGGCTGGGGGCTAGGCTCCTACGAGCAGTACTTC. Drawing the rest from reference TRBV7-6 and TRBJ2-7, the complete variable domain is GAGVSQSPRYKVTKRGQDVALRCDPISGHVSLYWYRQALGQGPEFLTYFNYEAQQDKSGLPNDRFSAERPEGSISTLTIQRTEQRDSAMYRCASSLGGWGLGSYEQYFGPGTRLTVT.